Following are 13 T cell receptor beta chains from one sample sequenced in a study of OX40 agonist ivuxolimab in advanced cancers. Produced via immunoSEQ multiplex PCR; TCRdb's table is partial and in-frame only. The sample has 80,000 or so clones, just under 85% seen once; the top ten hold around 1.8%. The sample in question was CD4+ or CD8+ T cells sorted from blood, obtained in a trial of the OX40 agonist ivuxolimab. The receptor set was obtained from an adult with an advanced solid tumor such as melanoma, head and neck, liver or kidney cancer.

This chain joins TRBV7-9 and TRBJ2-1, with TRBD1 identical over 8 bases. The germline V gene has CDR1 SEHNR and CDR2 FQNEAQ (reference sequence). With V trimmed by 7 bases and J by 8 bases, 13 bases remained unmatched. The length of the CDR3 is 15 residues. CDR3 nucleotides: TGTGCCAGCACGCCCCTGAGGCAGGGGGCGGATGAGCAGTTCTTC. This sequence encodes CASTPLRQGADEQFF.

The V and J genes are TRBV7-2 and TRBJ2-1; 11 nucleotides agree with TRBD2. The CDR3 has 15 amino acids. V shed 4 bases, J shed 9 bases, and the junction held 8 bases outside the gene matches. Per germline, CDR1 SGHTA and CDR2 FQGNSA. CDR3 bases: TGTGCCAGCAGCTATACTAGCGGGAGAAAGAGTGAGCAGTTCTTC. As protein: CASSYTSGRKSEQFF. Combining the CDR3 with reference TRBV7-2 and TRBJ2-1 gives the whole variable domain GAGVSQSPSNKVTEKGKDVELRCDPISGHTALYWYRQSLGQGLEFLIYFQGNSAPDKSGLPSDRFSAERTGGSVSTLTIQRTQQEDSAVYLCASSYTSGRKSEQFFGPGTRLTVL.

The chain joins TRBV7-3 to TRBJ2-1; D uncertain. Per germline, CDR1 SGHTA and CDR2 FQGTGA. The CDR3 runs 12 residues. V was shortened by 1 base and J by 8 bases, with 6 bases between the two germline ends. In DNA, the CDR3 is TGTGCCAGCAGCTTAAAGGGTCATGAGCAGTTCTTC. Translation gives CASSLKGHEQFF.

The chain combines TRBV5-1 with TRBJ1-1; D is unresolved. CDR1 and CDR2 from the germline V gene are SGHRS and YFSETQ. Trimming pared 0 bases from V and 1 base from J, leaving 10 bases between. The CDR3 has 15 residues. Here the CDR3 DNA reads TGCGCCAGCAGCTTGGGAGGCAGGCGGAACACTGAAGCTTTCTTT. Residues: CASSLGGRRNTEAFF.

The gene calls are TRBV4-3 and TRBJ2-5; D is unclear. The V and J ends lost 0 bases and 5 bases respectively, with 16 bases between them. The CDR3 is 16 residues long. Germline-derived CDR1 and CDR2 are LGHNA and YSLEER. The CDR3 sequence: CASSQDFKGLGETQYF. The CDR3 nucleotides are TGCGCCAGCAGCCAAGATTTTAAGGGCCTGGGGGAGACCCAGTACTTC.

This sequence joins TRBV5-1 and TRBJ2-7; 9 bases align to TRBD2. Germline V gene sequence: CDR1 SGHRS, CDR2 YFSETQ. V lost 4 bases to trimming and J lost 2 bases; unmatched junction nucleotides: 7. The CDR3 sequence is 15 residues long. DNA for the CDR3: TGCGCCAGCAGCAAGGGGCAGCGGGAGGCCTACGAGCAGTACTTC. It encodes CASSKGQREAYEQYF. The full variable domain, completed using reference TRBV5-1 and TRBJ2-7, is KAGVTQTPRYLIKTRGQQVTLSCSPISGHRSVSWYQQTPGQGLQFLFEYFSETQRNKGNFPGRFSGRQFSNSRSEMNVSTLELGDSALYLCASSKGQREAYEQYFGPGTRLTVT.

This chain connects TRBV11-2 to TRBJ1-2; no definite D call. V was cut by 1 base and J by 7 bases, with 13 bases left in between. CDR1 is SGHAT, CDR2 FQNNGV, per germline. This CDR3 comprises 14 residues. This CDR3 is CASSLGTRGRGYTF. CDR3 bases: TGTGCCAGCAGCTTAGGGACCCGCGGTCGTGGCTACACCTTC.

The rearrangement joins TRBV5-8 to TRBJ2-2, with D tentatively TRBD1 (6 bases). Germline V CDR1 and CDR2: SGHTS, YDEGEE. Trimming removed 1 base at V and 3 bases at J, with 22 bases between. The CDR3 totals 19 residues. The CDR3 here is CASSLTRGGPRLDTGELFF. As DNA, the CDR3 is TGTGCCAGCAGCTTGACGCGAGGGGGACCGCGACTTGACACCGGGGAGCTGTTTTTT.

This clone was found many times. J is TRBJ2-2 and V is TRBV15, with 7 positions matching TRBD1. CDR1 is LNHNV and CDR2 is YYDKDF in the germline V gene (reference sequence). J lost 4 bases, V lost 2 bases, and 7 bases had no gene match. This CDR3 spans 16 amino acids. The CDR3 DNA reads as TGTGCCACCAGCAGAACCAGGACAGGAGTCACCGGGGAGCTGTTTTTT. Encoded protein: CATSRTRTGVTGELFF.

This chain uses TRBV19 with TRBJ1-2, with D perhaps TRBD1 (6 bases). Trimming removed 4 bases at V and 4 bases at J, with 13 bases between. The CDR3 sequence is 14 residues long. Germline loops: CDR1 LNHDA, CDR2 SQIVND (reference sequence). The CDR3 nucleotides read TGTGCCAGTAGTACACAGGGTGGTACCTATGGCTACACCTTC. This sequence encodes CASSTQGGTYGYTF.

The rearrangement uses TRBV28 and TRBJ2-7; D call uncertain. The CDR3 sequence is 17 residues long. The germline V gene has CDR1 MDHEN and CDR2 SYDVKM. The germline V and J ends were trimmed by 4 bases and 3 bases, with 22 bases remaining between them. The CDR3 spells CASSSPGSVPRHYEQYF. The CDR3 DNA sequence: TGTGCCAGCAGTTCACCAGGTTCAGTCCCCCGGCACTACGAGCAGTACTTC.

The J gene is TRBJ2-7, the V gene TRBV7-2, with D hard to call. The CDR3 length is 14 residues. Trimming removed 2 bases from V and 3 bases from J, with 11 bases in between. CDR1 and CDR2 from the germline V gene are SGHTA and FQGNSA. This chain's CDR3 is CASSLTRTNYEQYF. CDR3 DNA sequence: TGTGCCAGCAGCTTAACCAGGACCAACTACGAGCAGTACTTC.

This chain joins TRBV28 and TRBJ1-5, with 10 bases lining up with TRBD1. CDR1 and CDR2 (germline): MDHEN, SYDVKM. This CDR3 is built from 16 residues. Losses at the gene ends were 0 bases for V and 4 bases for J; bases not matched to a gene: 3. The CDR3 reads CASSLWQGQGNQPQHF. The CDR3 DNA sequence: TGTGCCAGCAGTTTATGGCAGGGACAGGGGAATCAGCCCCAGCATTTT.